These 10 T cell receptor beta chains came from one sample sequenced in a study of cytomegalovirus exposure and HLA in healthy donors. PCR involved 60 Vbeta and 13 Jbeta primers. The repertoire was sequenced with immunoSEQ multiplex PCR; TCRdb's copy has only in-frame clones and lacks some. Found here are fewer than 110,000 clones, more than 70% of them singletons; the top ten hold about 3.9%. The sample was PBMCs. These receptors originate from a man aged 25 to 40 in good health and CMV-seronegative.

The chain employs TRBV7-2 and TRBJ2-7; TRBD2 agrees at 10 bases. The germline V gene has CDR1 SGHTA and CDR2 FQGNSA. CDR3 length: 15 residues. J lost 5 bases, V lost 7 bases, and 11 bases had no gene match. The CDR3 DNA follows: TGTGCCAGCAACCCGATGGGGCTAGCGGGAGACGAGCAGTACTTC. Amino acids: CASNPMGLAGDEQYF.

V usage is TRBV6-5 and J usage is TRBJ2-7; TRBD1 aligns across 9 bases. CDR1 MNHEY and CDR2 SVGAGI come from the germline V gene. With 6 bases clipped from V and 6 bases from J, the junction kept 6 bases outside the gene matches. This CDR3 region has 13 residues. The DNA of the CDR3 is TGTGCCAGCAGAAAATCGACAGGGGGCGAGCAGTACTTC. It codes for CASRKSTGGEQYF.

The CDR3 nucleotides read TGCAGCGGGGGACAGGGCGTCTACGAGCAGTACTTC. Translating gives CSGGQGVYEQYF. The rearrangement links TRBV29-1 to TRBJ2-7, with 9 bases aligning to TRBD1. CDR3 length equals 12 residues. V lost 7 bases, J lost 3 bases, and 4 bases stayed unmatched. Germline V lookup: CDR1 SQVTM, CDR2 ANQGSEA.

The chain uses TRBV7-9 and TRBJ1-1; possible D gene TRBD1, 6 bases. Germline loops: CDR1 SEHNR, CDR2 FQNEAQ (reference sequence). This CDR3 is built from 14 residues. Trimming took 5 bases from V and 2 from J, leaving 12 bases between them. CDR3 coding DNA: TGTGCCAGCAGCATGGGGGGGGGCAACACTGAAGCTTTCTTT. Protein: CASSMGGGNTEAFF.

Written as DNA, the CDR3 is TGTGCCAGTAGTATAAGGGACAGGGGGTCCGGCTACACCTTC. This sequence encodes CASSIRDRGSGYTF. The J gene is TRBJ1-2, the V gene TRBV19, with TRBD1 matching 11 bases. Germline CDR1 reads LNHDA; CDR2 reads SQIVND (reference sequence). CDR3 length equals 14 residues. The V and J ends lost 2 bases and 8 bases, in that order; junction bases with no gene match: 4.

A few counts support this clone. The chain has TRBV7-9 and TRBJ1-1; D is possibly TRBD1 (6 bases). Looked up from germline, CDR1 is SEHNR and CDR2 is FQNEAQ (reference sequence). This CDR3 spans 16 amino acids. Between the trimmed V and J ends, which lost 4 bases and 0 bases, there was a span of 15 bases. The CDR3 region is CASSSRTVFMNTEAFF. The CDR3 region has the DNA TGTGCCAGCAGCTCAAGGACAGTGTTTATGAACACTGAAGCTTTCTTT.

This chain joins TRBV7-9 and TRBJ2-2, with 14 positions matching TRBD2. Germline V gives CDR1 SEHNR, CDR2 FQNEAQ (reference sequence). The V gene end was trimmed by 5 bases and the J gene end by 4 bases; junction bases not matched to a gene: 6. The CDR3 spans 17 residues. In DNA, the CDR3 is TGTGCCAGCAGCCCGACTAGCGGGAGGGCGGGCACCGGGGAGCTGTTTTTT. Protein sequence: CASSPTSGRAGTGELFF.

The V gene is TRBV4-1, the J gene TRBJ2-3; the match to TRBD2 covers 14 bases. This CDR3 has 18 amino acids. The germline gives CDR1 MGHRA, CDR2 YSYEKL. V gave up 4 bases and J gave up 2 bases; unmatched junction bases: 8. The CDR3 DNA follows: TGCGCCAGCAGCCTGGGGACTAGCGGGGGCTGGACCACAGATACGCAGTATTTT. Protein product: CASSLGTSGGWTTDTQYF.

The chain links TRBV7-9 to TRBJ2-1; perhaps TRBD1 as D (5 bases). CDR1 is SEHNR and CDR2 is FQNEAQ in the germline V gene (reference sequence). The CDR3 has 17 residues. The ends were cut back, 5 bases at V and 3 bases at J, with 20 bases in the middle. This CDR3 reads CASSPARVKNHYNEQFF. The CDR3 DNA follows: TGTGCCAGCAGCCCCGCCAGGGTAAAAAACCACTACAATGAGCAGTTCTTC.

The chain carries TRBV28 and TRBJ2-5; 9 bases align to TRBD2. Germline V gene data show CDR1 as MDHEN and CDR2 as SYDVKM. The length of the CDR3 is 16 residues. Trimming cost V 2 bases and J 4 bases; bases outside gene matches: 8. DNA of the CDR3: TGTGCCAGCAGTTTAAGAAAGGCGGGAGGGTTAGAGACCCAGTACTTC. It encodes CASSLRKAGGLETQYF. The whole variable domain, remainder taken from reference TRBV28 and TRBJ2-5, is DVKVTQSSRYLVKRTGEKVFLECVQDMDHENMFWYRQDPGLGLRLIYFSYDVKMKEKGDIPEGYSVSREKKERFSLILESASTNQTSMYLCASSLRKAGGLETQYFGPGTRLLVL.